This is a list of T cell receptor beta chains from one sample in a study of blood T cells in healthy people across ages. TCRdb reprocessed the 5' RACE reads via MiXCR and lists one record per CDR3 protein. This table holds hundreds of thousands of distinct CDR3 sequences, about a quarter found once. These sequences were also reported in another study, on T cells of mothers and their children.

The source material was blood. These receptors all stem from a boy aged 5-17 years in good health. Both conserved end residues are part of each CDR3. Each record gives: clone size, V gene, J gene, D gene, CDR3 DNA, CDR3 protein. The D gene is left open where the match is weak. Some rows have no size entry. The others give once, few or many, or a class for an expanded clone.

>.|TRBV20-1|TRBJ1-2|.
TGCAGTGCTAGGACATTTACACTCCTCTATGGCTACACCTTC
CSARTFTLLYGYTF
>few|TRBV12-3/TRBV12-4|TRBJ2-3|TRBD2
TGTGCCAGCAGTCCCTATAGCGGGGGCACAGATACGCAGTATTTT
CASSPYSGGTDTQYF
>few|TRBV12-3/TRBV12-4|TRBJ2-1|TRBD2
TGTGCCAGCAGTTTACGAAGCGGGGGGGGTTCTGGTGAGCAGTTCTTC
CASSLRSGGGSGEQFF
>.|TRBV2|TRBJ2-5|.
TGTGCCAGCAGTGAACGGGAAAGCGACCAGTACTTC
CASSERESDQYF
>few|TRBV20-1|TRBJ2-5|TRBD2
TGCAGTTTCACCGGGACTAGCGGGGGGGCGATCCAAGAGACCCAGTACTTC
CSFTGTSGGAIQETQYF
>.|TRBV11-2|TRBJ1-5|TRBD1
TGTGCCAGCAGCTTAGATGGGGCAGGGGGCTATCAGCCCCAGCATTTT
CASSLDGAGGYQPQHF
>.|TRBV5-1|TRBJ2-5|.
TGCGCCAGCAGCTTGACGGGTCCCCCCCAAGAGACCCAGTACTTC
CASSLTGPPQETQYF
>few|TRBV9|TRBJ2-7|.
TGTGCCAGCAGCGTAGGAGGAGGAGGGTACGAGCAGTACTTC
CASSVGGGGYEQYF
>.|TRBV3-1|TRBJ2-5|TRBD2
TGTGCCAGCAGCCAACTAAGCGGGGGGGCCCAAGAGACCCAGTACTTC
CASSQLSGGAQETQYF
>.|TRBV20-1|TRBJ2-5|.
TGCAGTGCTAGAGCTCAACCGCTAGAGACCCAGTACTTC
CSARAQPLETQYF
>.|TRBV11-2|TRBJ2-1|TRBD1
TGTGCCAGCAGCCCCTATGAACAATTTTGGGACAGGGGCTACAATGAGCAGTTCTTC
CASSPYEQFWDRGYNEQFF
>.|TRBV5-1|TRBJ1-6|.
TGCGCCAGCAGCTTGAGGGTGGCATCAGGGGCTCATTCACCCCTCCACTTT
CASSLRVASGAHSPLHF
>few|TRBV28|TRBJ2-7|TRBD2
TGTGCCAGCAGTTTAAACTGGGAGCGGGGGGAGGTCTCGCAGTACTTC
CASSLNWERGEVSQYF
>.|TRBV7-3|TRBJ2-3|.
TGTGCCAGCAGCCTAGTAGGGTCGACGGGCACAGATACGCAGTATTTT
CASSLVGSTGTDTQYF
>few|TRBV9|TRBJ1-3|TRBD1
TGTGCCAGCAGCGTAGATGTAAGAGGGACAGCACACCGCTCTGGAAACACCATATATTTT
CASSVDVRGTAHRSGNTIYF
>.|TRBV6-5|TRBJ2-7|.
TGTGCCAGCGCCCGAGAAAGGGTCGCCTACGAGCAGTACTTC
CASARERVAYEQYF
>few|TRBV5-5|TRBJ2-3|.
TGTGCCAGCATCCCGGGCCCGGGGCATGATACGCAGTATTTT
CASIPGPGHDTQYF
>.|TRBV7-2|TRBJ2-3|.
TGTGCCAGCAGCTTAGAAGGGGGGGGAGGAGATACGCAGTATTTT
CASSLEGGGGDTQYF
>.|TRBV20-1|TRBJ1-1|.
TGCAGTGCTCACCGAATCAGCGGTAACACTGAAGCTTTCTTT
CSAHRISGNTEAFF
>.|TRBV12-3/TRBV12-4|TRBJ2-3|.
TGTGCCAGCAGTTTAAGTACAGATATGCAATATTTT
CASSLSTDMQYF
>.|TRBV6-5|TRBJ2-7|.
TGTGCCAGCAGTTACTCGAAGGGGGACGAGCAGTACTTC
CASSYSKGDEQYF
>many|TRBV12-3/TRBV12-4|TRBJ2-5|.
TGCGCCAGCAGCTTCAAAGAGACCCAGTACTTC
CASSFKETQYF
>.|TRBV29-1|TRBJ1-1|TRBD1
TGCAGCGTTCTTTCTTCCGACAGGGAAGGCACTGAAGCTTTCTTT
CSVLSSDREGTEAFF
>few|TRBV6-5|TRBJ1-4|.
TGTGCCAGCAGGGACCGAAACAGCAATGAAAAACTGTTTTTT
CASRDRNSNEKLFF
>.|TRBV10-2|TRBJ1-5|TRBD1
TGCGCCAGCAGTGAAACAGACAGGGTTCGCAATCAGCCCCAGCATTTT
CASSETDRVRNQPQHF
>few|TRBV3-1|TRBJ1-4|.
TGTGCCAGCAGCCAAGATCGGAGGGCCAGGGTACGGGAAAAACTGTTTTTT
CASSQDRRARVREKLFF
>.|TRBV20-1|TRBJ2-3|.
TGCAGTGCTAGAGACAATAAAGGCGATACGCAGTATTTT
CSARDNKGDTQYF
>few|TRBV7-9|TRBJ2-3|.
TGTGCCAGCAGGATAGAAGGTCCCCCAGATACGCAGTATTTT
CASRIEGPPDTQYF
>few|TRBV3-1|TRBJ2-1|.
TGTGCCAGCAGTCTTTCCAACATGGGATGGGGTAGTGGCAATGAGCAGTTCTTC
CASSLSNMGWGSGNEQFF
>.|TRBV28|TRBJ2-2|.
TGTGCCAGCAGACTCACCGGGGAGCTGTTTTTT
CASRLTGELFF
>few|TRBV7-9|TRBJ2-5|.
TGTGCCAGCAGCCCAACGAGGACGGAACAAGAGACCCAGTACTTC
CASSPTRTEQETQYF
>.|TRBV29-1|TRBJ2-3|.
TGCAGCGTTGAAGGGAGCACAGATACGCAGTATTTT
CSVEGSTDTQYF
>few|TRBV28|TRBJ1-4|TRBD1
TGTGCCAGCAGTTTTTACAGGGGTGAAAAACTGTTTTTT
CASSFYRGEKLFF
>.|TRBV10-3|TRBJ1-4|.
TGTGCCATCAGTGAGTCAAACCTCCCCGGAGGAAAACTGTTTTTT
CAISESNLPGGKLFF
>.|TRBV19|TRBJ2-1|TRBD2
TGTGCCAGTAGAGTAAGCGGGAGCTTCTACAATGAGCAGTTCTTC
CASRVSGSFYNEQFF
>few|TRBV7-2|TRBJ2-1|TRBD2
TGTGCCAGCAGCCCCGGTGGTCTAGGAAGGCGGGGGGGCCGCGGTGAGCAGTTCTTC
CASSPGGLGRRGGRGEQFF
>.|TRBV3-1|TRBJ2-5|.
TGTGCCAGCAGCCCTCAAAGGACCACAGGGCTTCGGGAGACCCAGTACTTC
CASSPQRTTGLRETQYF
>once|TRBV6-5|TRBJ2-3|.
TGTGCCAGCAGTTACCAACGTCCCGGGACTGGGAGTAGTACTACGCAGTATTTT
CASSYQRPGTGSSTTQYF
>.|TRBV6-2/TRBV6-3|TRBJ2-5|.
TGTGCCAGCAGTTACGGTCGACTGACCTCGGGGACCCAGTACTTC
CASSYGRLTSGTQYF